This T cell receptor beta chain was sequenced during a study of regulatory T cells in long-lasting Graves disease. This clonotype was picked up many times. Sample time point: newly diagnosed GD, antithyroid drugs for less than 3 months. Making the TCR library involved RNA that had been extracted from PBMCs. It was an endocrinology department in Xi'an, China, that provided the patients. Germline CDR1 SGHTA, CDR2 FQGTGA. V trimming: 3 bases; J trimming: 8 bases; junction bases outside the gene matches: 4. The CDR3 covers 14 residues. For TCR beta, libraries came from iRepertoire HTBI primers and Arm-PCR of CDR3 regions. TCRdb ran MiXCR on the multiplex PCR reads and lists one entry per CDR3 protein. The sample has about 540,000 distinct CDR3 sequences, roughly 14% seen once. This sample was also put to use in a study of T cells in Graves' hyperthyroidism and ophthalmopathy. That source notes: Over 18 months, lack of ophthalmopathy progression marked Graves' hyperthyroidism as stable. A set of HTBI primers served as the primers for a first-round RT-PCR of the TCR CDR3.

Sequenced here: peripheral blood mononuclear cells (PBMCs), sampled at new diagnosis, from a patient treated with antithyroid drugs. The chain links TRBV7-3 to TRBJ2-1, with 10 nucleotides matching TRBD2. The sequence was collected from a man younger than 45 with Graves disease. CDR3 residues: CASSLSGRAYEQFF. In nucleotides, the CDR3 is TGTGCCAGCAGCTTGAGCGGGAGGGCCTATGAGCAGTTCTTC. Full variable domain (missing parts from reference TRBV7-3 and TRBJ2-1): GAGVSQTPSNKVTEKGKYVELRCDPISGHTALYWYRQSLGQGPEFLIYFQGTGAADDSGLPNDRFFAVRPEGSVSTLKIQRTERGDSAVYLCASSLSGRAYEQFFGPGTRLTVL.